Below are 20 T cell receptor beta chains sequenced from a single sample in a study of blood T cell repertoires in COVID-19. Profiled with immunoSEQ multiplex PCR; TCRdb holds only in-frame clones, not every one. Of 80,000 to 90,000 clones in the sample, around four fifths are singletons; the top ten hold 11%. The sequencing sample was made of peripheral blood. The receptor set was obtained from a man in his sixties or seventies with acute or convalescent COVID-19.

The rearrangement joins TRBV7-3 to TRBJ2-2; D ambiguous. Germline lookup yields CDR1 SGHTA and CDR2 FQGTGA. The CDR3 sequence is 12 residues long. Trimming left V 6 bases short and J 5 bases short, with 7 bases between. The CDR3, as DNA: TGTGCCAGCAGAGACGGGACCGGGGAGCTGTTTTTT. Its protein is CASRDGTGELFF.

CDR3 in amino acids: CATRQGAEGTEAFF. The CDR3 coding sequence is TGTGCCACAAGACAGGGGGCTGAGGGTACTGAAGCTTTCTTT. The chain carries TRBV10-3 and TRBJ1-1; 10 nucleotides line up with TRBD1. V dropped 10 bases and J dropped 5; count of bases not matched to a gene: 10. The CDR3 is made up of 14 amino acids. Per germline, CDR1 ENHRY and CDR2 SYGVKD.

The CDR3: CASSQEAGAYSNQPQHF. In DNA form, the CDR3 reads TGCGCCAGCAGCCAAGAGGCAGGCGCTTATAGCAATCAGCCCCAGCATTTT. V usage is TRBV4-1 and J usage is TRBJ1-5; no definite D call. V lost 0 bases and J lost 0, with 12 bases in between. This CDR3 region has 17 residues. Germline V CDR1 and CDR2: MGHRA, YSYEKL.

To note about this clone: The junction departs from the called germline gene at one end, perhaps through a read error. This chain connects TRBV9 to TRBJ1-3, with D possibly TRBD1 on 6 matching bases. The V gene's germline CDR1 is SGDLS and CDR2 YYNGEE. This CDR3 region has 15 residues. Written as DNA, the CDR3 is TGTGCCAGCAGCGTAGCTTCAGGGGCTGGTAACACCATATATTTT. Residues: CASSVASGAGNTIYF.

This clone occurred a few times. This rearrangement joins TRBV7-2 to TRBJ2-7, with 7 bases identical to TRBD1. V shed 4 bases and J 7 bases; nucleotides not matched to a gene: 10. The germline V gene encodes CDR1 SGHTA and CDR2 FQGNSA. The CDR3 is 14 residues long. CDR3 bases: TGTGCCAGCAGCTCACTGGACAGGCGAGGAGAGCAGTACTTC. Residues: CASSSLDRRGEQYF.

This CDR3 is CASKTENQPQHF. As DNA, the CDR3 is TGCGCCAGCAAAACGGAGAATCAGCCCCAGCATTTT. This chain connects TRBV10-1 to TRBJ1-5, with D unresolved. Germline V CDR1 and CDR2: WNHNN, SYGVQD (reference sequence). The CDR3 is made up of 12 amino acids. V was trimmed by 7 bases and J by 4 bases, leaving 8 bases between them.

This clone was counted a single time. The chain is built from TRBV5-1 and TRBJ2-7; TRBD1 agrees at 8 bases. The CDR3 length is 14 residues. V lost 3 bases and J lost 2; bases outside the gene matches: 4. The germline gives CDR1 SGHRS, CDR2 YFSETQ. CDR3 sequence (DNA): TGCGCCAGCAGCTCCCGGACAGGGACCTACGAGCAGTACTTC. It codes for CASSSRTGTYEQYF.

V is TRBV13 and J is TRBJ2-7; no definite D call. The CDR3 is made up of 15 amino acids. CDR1 is PRHDT, CDR2 FYEKMQ, per germline (reference sequence). V dropped 0 bases and J dropped 6 bases, with 15 bases sitting between them. The CDR3 loop is CASSLGPSYSGEQYF. The DNA of the CDR3 is TGTGCCAGCAGCTTAGGCCCTTCCTACAGTGGCGAGCAGTACTTC.

The chain recombines TRBV9 with TRBJ1-5; 9 bases line up with TRBD1. The J segment lost 6 bases and the V segment lost 3 bases, leaving 7 bases of the junction unmatched. Per the germline V gene, CDR1 is SGDLS and CDR2 is YYNGEE. The CDR3 has 15 amino acids. The CDR3 nucleotides are TGTGCCAGCAGCGAGGGGGACAGGGCTGGTCAGCCCCAGCATTTT. Translation gives CASSEGDRAGQPQHF.

V and J are TRBV6-6 and TRBJ2-1, with unresolved D. In germline, CDR1 is MNHNY, CDR2 SVGAGI (reference sequence). The length of the CDR3 is 13 residues. The V end was cut by 0 bases, the J end by 8 bases, with 8 bases between. For the CDR3, the DNA is TGTGCCAGCAGTTACTCCCCGCGGCATGAGCAGTTCTTC. This encodes CASSYSPRHEQFF.

The V gene is TRBV18, the J gene TRBJ2-3; 8 nucleotides align to TRBD1. With 4 bases clipped from V and 2 bases from J, the junction kept 8 bases outside the gene matches. This CDR3 is built from 16 residues. The germline CDR1 and CDR2 sequences are KGHSH and LQKENI. The CDR3 DNA is TGTGCCAGCTCACGAACCGGGACAGGAAACACAGATACGCAGTATTTT. Translation: CASSRTGTGNTDTQYF.

The CDR3 DNA sequence: TGTGCCAGCAGTGAAGCAGAGTTCTCTGGAAACACCATATATTTT. Its translation is CASSEAEFSGNTIYF. The chain joins TRBV6-1 to TRBJ1-3; D is uncertain. The CDR3 has 15 residues. V gave up 0 bases and J gave up 0 bases, with 6 bases separating them. Germline CDR1 MNHNS, CDR2 SASEGT.

The CDR3, as DNA: TGTGCCAGCAGTCCCACAAGTTACAATGAGCAGTTCTTC. Translating gives CASSPTSYNEQFF. V and J are TRBV7-3 and TRBJ2-1; no clear D gene. Per the germline V gene, CDR1 is SGHTA and CDR2 is FQGTGA. The V and J ends lost 6 bases and 4 bases respectively, with 10 bases between them. CDR3 length equals 13 residues.

The V call is TRBV2, the J call TRBJ1-2, with 7 bases matching TRBD1. In germline, CDR1 is SNHLY, CDR2 FYNNEI. V shed 2 bases and J 4 bases; nucleotides not matched to a gene: 4. The CDR3 loop spans 14 amino acids. The CDR3 nucleotides read TGTGCCAGCAGTGAAAGACAGGGACCCTATGGCTACACCTTC. Encoded protein: CASSERQGPYGYTF.

The V and J genes are TRBV6-5 and TRBJ1-6, with 11 bases fitting TRBD1. Germline lookup yields CDR1 MNHEY and CDR2 SVGAGI. Trimming took 0 bases from V and 14 from J; bases not matched to a gene: 0. The CDR3 length is 13 residues. The CDR3 spells CASSYSGQGALHF. The CDR3 nucleotides read TGTGCCAGCAGTTACTCGGGACAGGGGGCCCTCCACTTT.

This chain connects TRBV28 to TRBJ2-1, with a weak D call TRBD2 (6 bases). CDR1 and CDR2 from the germline V gene are MDHEN and SYDVKM. The CDR3 has 13 residues. Trimming removed 9 bases from V and 4 bases from J, with 13 bases in between. This CDR3 reads CASSGTSYNEQFF. The CDR3 DNA is TGTGCCAGTTCCGGGACTTCATACAATGAGCAGTTCTTC.

This chain uses TRBV29-1 with TRBJ2-1, with 7 nucleotides matching TRBD1. Germline trimming cut 7 bases from V and 6 bases from J; bases unmatched to any gene: 6. Germline V gives CDR1 SQVTM, CDR2 ANQGSEA. This CDR3 region has 12 residues. This CDR3 reads CSGGRTGNEQFF. CDR3 nucleotide sequence: TGCAGCGGCGGCCGGACAGGCAATGAGCAGTTCTTC.

V and J are TRBV6-5 and TRBJ1-1; D remains unclear. From germline, CDR1 is MNHEY and CDR2 SVGAGI. Trimming left V 0 bases short and J 0 bases short, with 5 bases between. The CDR3 contains 14 residues. The CDR3, as DNA: TGTGCCAGCAGTTACTCTCCCTTGAACACTGAAGCTTTCTTT. Amino acids: CASSYSPLNTEAFF.

This chain links TRBV30 with TRBJ1-6; 7 bases are shared with TRBD1. The CDR3 runs 14 residues. After removal of 2 bases from V and 13 bases from J, the junction contained 11 bases not matched to a gene. Germline CDR1 and CDR2: GTSNPN and SVGIG (reference sequence). The CDR3, as DNA: TGTGCCTGGAGTAGCGCGACAGGGAGCACGCCCCTCCACTTT. Protein sequence: CAWSSATGSTPLHF. The variable domain in full, completed from reference TRBV30 and TRBJ1-6, reads SQTIHQWPATLVQPVGSPLSLECTVEGTSNPNLYWYRQAAGRGLQLLFYSVGIGQISSEVPQNLSASRPQDRQFILSSKKLLLSDSGFYLCAWSSATGSTPLHFGNGTRLTVT.

This chain uses TRBV30 with TRBJ2-7; D possibly corresponds to TRBD1 (5 bases). CDR1 is GTSNPN, CDR2 SVGIG, per germline (reference sequence). There are 12 residues in the CDR3. V lost 3 bases and J lost 3, with 9 bases in between. The CDR3 loop is CAWSDSNYEQYF. In DNA, the CDR3 is TGTGCCTGGAGCGACAGCAACTACGAGCAGTACTTC. The entire variable domain, with the rest obtained from reference TRBV30 and TRBJ2-7, is as follows: SQTIHQWPATLVQPVGSPLSLECTVEGTSNPNLYWYRQAAGRGLQLLFYSVGIGQISSEVPQNLSASRPQDRQFILSSKKLLLSDSGFYLCAWSDSNYEQYFGPGTRLTVT.